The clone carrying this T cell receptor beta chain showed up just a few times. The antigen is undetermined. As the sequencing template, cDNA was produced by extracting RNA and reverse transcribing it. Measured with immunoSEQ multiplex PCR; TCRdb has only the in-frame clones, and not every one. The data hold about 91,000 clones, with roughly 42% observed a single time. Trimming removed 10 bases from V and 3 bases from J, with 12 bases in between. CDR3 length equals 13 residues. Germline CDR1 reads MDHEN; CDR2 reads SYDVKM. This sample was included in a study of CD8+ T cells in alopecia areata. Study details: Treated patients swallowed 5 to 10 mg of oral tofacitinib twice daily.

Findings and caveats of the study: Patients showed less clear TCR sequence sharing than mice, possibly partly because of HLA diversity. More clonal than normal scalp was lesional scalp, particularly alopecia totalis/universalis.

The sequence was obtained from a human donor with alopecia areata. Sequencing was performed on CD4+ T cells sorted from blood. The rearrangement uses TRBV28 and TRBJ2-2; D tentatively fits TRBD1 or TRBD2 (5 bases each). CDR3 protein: CATPGRYTGELFF. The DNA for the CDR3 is TGTGCCACCCCGGGGCGATACACCGGGGAGCTGTTTTTT.